These T cell receptor beta chains were read from a single sample in a study of beta chain features in type 1 diabetes. Sequencing was performed with immunoSEQ multiplex PCR; in TCRdb, only in-frame clones are kept and a portion is missing. The table shows 150,000 to 170,000 clones, with 10% occurring only once. Sequenced material: central memory CD4+ T cells from blood. All receptors come from a man aged 30-40 years with type 1 diabetes. Each CDR3 is given with its conserved first and last residue. Each record gives: V gene, CDR3 length, clone size, J gene, D gene, CDR3 protein, CDR3 DNA. The D gene is left open where the match is weak. Clone size is shown for a subset of rows, as once, few, many or a class of expanded clone.

v_gene: TRBV5-1; len: 13; abundance: few; j_gene: TRBJ2-7; d_gene: -; CDR3aa: CASSLDAVYEQYF; CDR3nt: TGCGCCAGCAGCTTGGACGCGGTTTACGAGCAGTACTTC
v_gene: TRBV30; len: 13; abundance: few; j_gene: TRBJ2-3; d_gene: TRBD2; CDR3aa: CAWTSGGVDTQYF; CDR3nt: TGTGCCTGGACTAGCGGGGGAGTGGATACGCAGTATTTT
v_gene: TRBV2; len: 14; abundance: few; j_gene: TRBJ1-2; d_gene: TRBD1; CDR3aa: CASSEAQTGNGYTF; CDR3nt: TGTGCCAGCAGTGAAGCTCAGACAGGGAACGGCTACACCTTC
v_gene: TRBV7-2; len: 14; abundance: -; j_gene: TRBJ1-2; d_gene: TRBD1; CDR3aa: CASSLDGTDYGYTF; CDR3nt: TGTGCCAGCAGCTTAGACGGGACAGACTATGGCTACACCTTC
v_gene: TRBV18; len: 15; abundance: -; j_gene: TRBJ2-1; d_gene: -; CDR3aa: CASSPTTYSYNEQFF; CDR3nt: TGTGCCAGCTCGCCTACTACATACTCCTACAATGAGCAGTTCTTC
v_gene: TRBV6-1; len: 12; abundance: -; j_gene: TRBJ1-1; d_gene: -; CDR3aa: CASSVTVAEAFF; CDR3nt: TGTGCCAGCAGTGTCACAGTAGCTGAAGCTTTCTTT
v_gene: TRBV2; len: 14; abundance: few; j_gene: TRBJ2-7; d_gene: -; CDR3aa: CASGASGVQYEQYF; CDR3nt: TGTGCCAGCGGAGCCTCGGGGGTTCAGTACGAGCAGTACTTC
v_gene: TRBV7-3; len: 13; abundance: few; j_gene: TRBJ2-4; d_gene: TRBD2; CDR3aa: CASSLAGGNIQYF; CDR3nt: TGTGCCAGCAGCTTAGCGGGAGGAAACATTCAGTACTTC
v_gene: TRBV4-3; len: 15; abundance: -; j_gene: TRBJ2-7; d_gene: TRBD1; CDR3aa: CASSPPGTAVHEQYF; CDR3nt: TGCGCCAGCAGCCCCCCGGGGACAGCCGTCCACGAGCAGTACTTC
v_gene: TRBV4-3; len: 18; abundance: -; j_gene: TRBJ2-1; d_gene: TRBD2; CDR3aa: CASSQDLASGPPYNEQFF; CDR3nt: TGCGCCAGCAGCCAAGATCTGGCTAGCGGACCCCCCTACAATGAGCAGTTCTTC
v_gene: TRBV5-6; len: 14; abundance: -; j_gene: TRBJ1-2; d_gene: TRBD1; CDR3aa: CASSVGGQTNGYTF; CDR3nt: TGTGCCAGCAGCGTGGGGGGACAGACTAATGGCTACACCTTC
v_gene: TRBV4-2; len: 16; abundance: few; j_gene: TRBJ1-3; d_gene: -; CDR3aa: CASSLGQQVSGNTIYF; CDR3nt: TGTGCCAGCAGCCTTGGACAGCAAGTCTCTGGAAACACCATATATTTT
v_gene: TRBV28; len: 9; abundance: few; j_gene: TRBJ1-1; d_gene: -; CDR3aa: CNMNTEAFF; CDR3nt: TGTAACATGAACACTGAAGCTTTCTTT
v_gene: TRBV7-2; len: 13; abundance: few; j_gene: TRBJ1-2; d_gene: TRBD1; CDR3aa: CASSRDRGNGYTF; CDR3nt: TGTGCCAGCAGCAGGGACAGGGGTAATGGCTACACCTTC
v_gene: TRBV30; len: 16; abundance: few; j_gene: TRBJ1-2; d_gene: TRBD1; CDR3aa: CAWSVRRGRFHYGYTF; CDR3nt: TGTGCCTGGAGTGTAAGGAGGGGGCGGTTTCACTATGGCTACACCTTC
v_gene: TRBV28; len: 16; abundance: -; j_gene: TRBJ1-1; d_gene: -; CDR3aa: CASSLGGARLNTEAFF; CDR3nt: TGTGCCAGCAGTTTAGGTGGGGCGAGATTGAACACTGAAGCTTTCTTT
v_gene: TRBV6-6; len: 16; abundance: few; j_gene: TRBJ2-1; d_gene: -; CDR3aa: CASSYSTGVPYNEQFF; CDR3nt: TGTGCCAGCAGTTACTCGACGGGGGTACCCTACAATGAGCAGTTCTTC
v_gene: TRBV7-2; len: 18; abundance: -; j_gene: TRBJ2-5; d_gene: -; CDR3aa: CASSPRRGLSGLQETQYF; CDR3nt: TGTGCCAGCAGCCCGCGGAGGGGACTCTCGGGCTTGCAAGAGACCCAGTACTTC
v_gene: TRBV6-5; len: 15; abundance: -; j_gene: TRBJ2-7; d_gene: -; CDR3aa: CASSPMNRAFYEQYF; CDR3nt: TGTGCCAGCAGTCCTATGAACAGGGCGTTCTACGAGCAGTACTTC
v_gene: TRBV4-3; len: 18; abundance: few; j_gene: TRBJ2-1; d_gene: TRBD2; CDR3aa: CASSQPSSGTSGFNEQFF; CDR3nt: TGCGCCAGCAGCCAACCCTCCTCCGGGACTAGCGGGTTCAATGAGCAGTTCTTC
v_gene: TRBV5-4; len: 14; abundance: few; j_gene: TRBJ2-7; d_gene: -; CDR3aa: CASSLGGRQGEQYF; CDR3nt: TGTGCCAGCAGCTTGGGGGGCCGTCAAGGCGAGCAGTACTTC
v_gene: TRBV2; len: 14; abundance: few; j_gene: TRBJ2-1; d_gene: TRBD2; CDR3aa: CASIRREGHNEQFF; CDR3nt: TGTGCCAGCATTCGGCGGGAGGGCCACAATGAGCAGTTCTTC
v_gene: TRBV9; len: 16; abundance: few; j_gene: TRBJ2-5; d_gene: TRBD1; CDR3aa: CASSAEGTGGGETQYF; CDR3nt: TGTGCCAGCAGCGCCGAAGGGACAGGGGGCGGAGAGACCCAGTACTTC
v_gene: TRBV4-3; len: 14; abundance: few; j_gene: TRBJ2-5; d_gene: TRBD1; CDR3aa: CASSQVAGGETQYF; CDR3nt: TGCGCCAGCAGCCAAGTTGCAGGGGGAGAGACCCAGTACTTC
v_gene: TRBV5-1; len: 15; abundance: few; j_gene: TRBJ1-5; d_gene: -; CDR3aa: CASSLDGRVGQPQHF; CDR3nt: TGCGCCAGCAGCTTGGACGGCAGGGTCGGTCAGCCCCAGCATTTT
v_gene: TRBV27; len: 15; abundance: few; j_gene: TRBJ2-7; d_gene: TRBD1; CDR3aa: CASSTAGTASYEQYF; CDR3nt: TGTGCCAGCAGTACCGCCGGGACAGCTTCCTACGAGCAGTACTTC
v_gene: TRBV7-2; len: 18; abundance: few; j_gene: TRBJ2-1; d_gene: TRBD2; CDR3aa: CASSLGTSGPFSYNEQFF; CDR3nt: TGTGCCAGCAGCTTAGGGACTAGCGGGCCATTCTCCTACAATGAGCAGTTCTTC
v_gene: TRBV7-2; len: 17; abundance: few; j_gene: TRBJ2-7; d_gene: TRBD2; CDR3aa: CASSLAITSGAGGEQYF; CDR3nt: TGTGCCAGCAGCTTAGCGATAACTAGCGGGGCGGGCGGCGAGCAGTACTTC
v_gene: TRBV9; len: 13; abundance: -; j_gene: TRBJ2-3; d_gene: -; CDR3aa: CASSVAFPDTQYF; CDR3nt: TGTGCCAGCAGCGTAGCCTTCCCAGATACGCAGTATTTT
v_gene: TRBV11-2; len: 15; abundance: -; j_gene: TRBJ2-7; d_gene: TRBD2; CDR3aa: CASSLASGRASEQYF; CDR3nt: TGTGCCAGCAGCTTAGCGAGCGGGAGGGCCTCCGAGCAGTACTTC
v_gene: TRBV7-9; len: 12; abundance: few; j_gene: TRBJ2-7; d_gene: -; CDR3aa: CASSQGLGEQYF; CDR3nt: TGTGCCAGCAGCCAGGGGCTAGGCGAGCAGTACTTC
v_gene: TRBV29-1; len: 13; abundance: -; j_gene: TRBJ2-3; d_gene: -; CDR3aa: CSVGGTSTDTQYF; CDR3nt: TGCAGCGTTGGTGGGACTAGCACAGATACGCAGTATTTT
v_gene: TRBV2; len: 13; abundance: few; j_gene: TRBJ2-2; d_gene: TRBD1; CDR3aa: CASQGARTGELFF; CDR3nt: TGTGCCAGCCAGGGGGCGCGCACCGGGGAGCTGTTTTTT
v_gene: TRBV5-1; len: 16; abundance: few; j_gene: TRBJ2-1; d_gene: -; CDR3aa: CASSTQGGTVYNEQFF; CDR3nt: TGCGCCAGCAGCACACAGGGCGGTACAGTCTACAATGAGCAGTTCTTC
v_gene: TRBV5-1; len: 16; abundance: -; j_gene: TRBJ2-5; d_gene: TRBD1; CDR3aa: CASSLNRGLHQETQYF; CDR3nt: TGCGCCAGCAGTCTAAACAGGGGGCTCCACCAAGAGACCCAGTACTTC
v_gene: TRBV5-4; len: 16; abundance: -; j_gene: TRBJ2-3; d_gene: TRBD1; CDR3aa: CASSARRGQGASTQYF; CDR3nt: TGTGCCAGCAGCGCCCGAAGGGGACAGGGGGCAAGTACGCAGTATTTT
v_gene: TRBV4-2; len: 17; abundance: -; j_gene: TRBJ1-4; d_gene: TRBD1; CDR3aa: CASSLGQGATTNEKLFF; CDR3nt: TGTGCCAGCAGCTTGGGACAGGGGGCAACAACTAATGAAAAACTGTTTTTT
v_gene: TRBV9; len: 11; abundance: -; j_gene: TRBJ2-7; d_gene: -; CDR3aa: CASSVFNEQYF; CDR3nt: TGTGCCAGCAGCGTATTTAACGAGCAGTACTTC
v_gene: TRBV5-1; len: 15; abundance: -; j_gene: TRBJ2-1; d_gene: TRBD2; CDR3aa: CASSLEASGSYEQFF; CDR3nt: TGCGCCAGCAGCTTGGAGGCTAGCGGGAGTTATGAGCAGTTCTTC
v_gene: TRBV9; len: 14; abundance: -; j_gene: TRBJ2-1; d_gene: TRBD2; CDR3aa: CASSVATSRGEQFF; CDR3nt: TGTGCCAGCAGCGTAGCGACTAGCCGCGGTGAGCAGTTCTTC
v_gene: TRBV5-4; len: 13; abundance: -; j_gene: TRBJ2-7; d_gene: TRBD1; CDR3aa: CASSAGTGGEQYF; CDR3nt: TGTGCCAGCAGCGCAGGGACAGGAGGCGAGCAGTACTTC
v_gene: TRBV5-6; len: 15; abundance: many; j_gene: TRBJ2-1; d_gene: -; CDR3aa: CASSFTYRGLDEQFF; CDR3nt: TGTGCCAGCAGCTTCACTTACAGGGGACTCGATGAGCAGTTCTTC
v_gene: TRBV2; len: 12; abundance: few; j_gene: TRBJ2-7; d_gene: -; CDR3aa: CASSSSGGEQYF; CDR3nt: TGTGCCAGCAGTTCCTCTGGCGGCGAGCAGTACTTC
v_gene: TRBV15; len: 13; abundance: few; j_gene: TRBJ1-3; d_gene: TRBD1; CDR3aa: CATSRDQGDTIYF; CDR3nt: TGTGCCACCAGCAGAGATCAGGGGGACACCATATATTTT
v_gene: TRBV7-9; len: 14; abundance: few; j_gene: TRBJ2-7; d_gene: TRBD1; CDR3aa: CASSPRQGAYEQYF; CDR3nt: TGTGCCAGCAGCCCGAGACAGGGGGCTTACGAGCAGTACTTC
v_gene: TRBV28; len: 14; abundance: -; j_gene: TRBJ2-1; d_gene: TRBD1; CDR3aa: CASSLYQGANEQFF; CDR3nt: TGTGCCAGCAGTTTATATCAGGGGGCGAATGAGCAGTTCTTC
v_gene: TRBV5-4; len: 14; abundance: -; j_gene: TRBJ1-1; d_gene: TRBD1; CDR3aa: CASSTGTGGFLAFF; CDR3nt: TGTGCCAGCAGCACGGGGACAGGGGGCTTTCTGGCTTTCTTT
v_gene: TRBV2; len: 15; abundance: few; j_gene: TRBJ1-1; d_gene: TRBD1; CDR3aa: CASSGTGVSYTEAFF; CDR3nt: TGTGCCAGCAGTGGGACAGGGGTATCGTACACTGAAGCTTTCTTT
v_gene: TRBV19; len: 18; abundance: few; j_gene: TRBJ2-1; d_gene: TRBD2; CDR3aa: CASSAGLAGEGSYNEQFF; CDR3nt: TGTGCCAGTAGTGCAGGACTAGCGGGAGAGGGGTCCTACAATGAGCAGTTCTTC
v_gene: TRBV4-3; len: 15; abundance: few; j_gene: TRBJ2-2; d_gene: TRBD2; CDR3aa: CASSARLAGAGELFF; CDR3nt: TGCGCCAGCAGCGCCCGACTAGCGGGAGCCGGGGAGCTGTTTTTT
v_gene: TRBV6-1; len: 16; abundance: few; j_gene: TRBJ2-5; d_gene: TRBD2; CDR3aa: CASSEAPSGSLETQYF; CDR3nt: TGTGCCAGCAGTGAAGCGCCTAGCGGGAGTTTGGAGACCCAGTACTTC
v_gene: TRBV29-1; len: 12; abundance: few; j_gene: TRBJ2-7; d_gene: -; CDR3aa: CSVRRASYEQYF; CDR3nt: TGCAGCGTGCGTCGAGCTTCCTACGAGCAGTACTTC